The clone carrying this TCR beta chain was recorded once. This record belongs to a study of T cell responses to AZD1222 COVID-19 vaccine. V was pared by 7 bases and J by 7 bases, with 9 bases of the junction left unmatched. The CDR3 has 15 residues. The germline CDR1 and CDR2 sequences are SGHAT and FQNNGV. The repertoire was sequenced with immunoSEQ multiplex PCR; TCRdb's copy has only in-frame clones and lacks some. The repertoire holds about 120,000 clones, with 75% to 90% as singletons. The material was peripheral blood, obtained 28 days after the second AZD1222 dose. V usage is TRBV11-2 and J usage is TRBJ1-4, with TRBD1 matching over 10 bases. The clonotype was recovered from an adult who received the AZD1222 COVID-19 vaccine. The CDR3 loop is CASISDRGRGEKLFF. Here the CDR3 DNA reads TGTGCCAGCATCTCAGACAGGGGGCGCGGTGAAAAACTGTTTTTT. Looking up the rest from reference TRBV11-2 and TRBJ1-4 gives the full variable domain: EAGVAQSPRYKIIEKRQSVAFWCNPISGHATLYWYQQILGQGPKLLIQFQNNGVVDDSQLPKDRFSAERLKGVDSTLKIQPAKLEDSAVYLCASISDRGRGEKLFFGSGTQLSVL.